The clone carrying this TCR beta chain was counted only a few times. These data originate in a study of blood T cell repertoires in COVID-19. The repertoire was sequenced with immunoSEQ multiplex PCR; TCRdb's copy has only in-frame clones and lacks some. The table has about 180,000 clones, roughly 86% seen once. Trimming cost V 5 bases and J 3 bases, with 14 bases left between them. The CDR3 is 15 residues long. Germline CDR1 reads SGHKS; CDR2 reads YYEKEE (reference sequence). This chain uses TRBV5-5 with TRBJ1-4; D possibly corresponds to TRBD1 (5 bases). Material: peripheral blood. The TCR comes from a man in his forties with active or convalescent COVID-19. DNA for the CDR3: TGTGCCAGCAGGTGGGGTACGGGGGCTAATGAAAAACTGTTTTTT. Its protein is CASRWGTGANEKLFF.